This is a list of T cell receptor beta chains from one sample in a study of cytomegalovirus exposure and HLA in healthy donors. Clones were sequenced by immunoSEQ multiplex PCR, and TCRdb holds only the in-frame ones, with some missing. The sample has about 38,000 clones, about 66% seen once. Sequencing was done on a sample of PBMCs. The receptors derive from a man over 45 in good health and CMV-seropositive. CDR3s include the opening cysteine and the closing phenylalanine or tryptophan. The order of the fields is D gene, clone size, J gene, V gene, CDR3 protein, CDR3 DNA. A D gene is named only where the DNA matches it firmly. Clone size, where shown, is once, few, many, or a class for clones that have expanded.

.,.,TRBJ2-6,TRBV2,CASREISGANVLTF,TGTGCCAGCAGGGAGATTTCTGGGGCCAACGTCCTGACTTTC
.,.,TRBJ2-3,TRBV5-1,CASSLTTSPQDTQYF,TGCGCCAGCAGCTTGACGACTAGTCCGCAAGATACGCAGTATTTT
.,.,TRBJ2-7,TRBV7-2,CASSLVQRGEQYF,TGTGCCAGCAGCTTAGTTCAGCGTGGCGAGCAGTACTTC
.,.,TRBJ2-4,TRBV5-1,CASRAENIQYF,TGCGCCAGCAGGGCAGAAAACATTCAGTACTTC
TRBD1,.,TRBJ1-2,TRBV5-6,CASSVQGRYGYTF,TGTGCCAGCAGCGTACAGGGGAGGTATGGCTACACCTTC
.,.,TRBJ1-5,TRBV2,CASSPLTTGDQPQHF,TGTGCCAGCAGCCCCTTAACGACCGGGGATCAGCCCCAGCATTTT
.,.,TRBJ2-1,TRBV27,CASSQLGQEQFF,TGTGCCAGCAGTCAACTAGGGCAGGAGCAGTTCTTC
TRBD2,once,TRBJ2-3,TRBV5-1,CASSQSSGVGTDTQYF,TGCGCCAGCAGCCAATCTAGCGGGGTAGGAACAGATACGCAGTATTTT
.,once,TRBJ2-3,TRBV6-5,CASTWRAGDTQYF,TGTGCCAGCACCTGGCGGGCCGGGGATACGCAGTATTTT
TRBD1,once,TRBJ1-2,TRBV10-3,CAITFLDRGRLYGYTF,TGTGCCATCACCTTCCTGGACAGGGGGAGGCTCTATGGCTACACCTTC
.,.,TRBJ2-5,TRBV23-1,CASSPLEGQETQYF,TGCGCCAGCAGTCCCCTAGAGGGCCAAGAGACCCAGTACTTC
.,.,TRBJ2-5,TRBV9,CASSGWGHQETQYF,TGTGCCAGCTCTGGCTGGGGGCACCAAGAGACCCAGTACTTC
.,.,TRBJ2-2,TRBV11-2,CSVGGVNTGELFF,TGTTCCGTAGGGGGGGTGAACACCGGGGAGCTGTTTTTT
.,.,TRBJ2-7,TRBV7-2,CASSARDTYEQYF,TGTGCCAGCAGCGCCAGGGATACCTACGAGCAGTACTTC
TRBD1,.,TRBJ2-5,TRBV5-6,CASSHPDRGGETQYF,TGTGCCAGCAGCCATCCTGACAGGGGTGGAGAGACCCAGTACTTC
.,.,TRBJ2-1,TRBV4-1,CASSQPQGYNEQFF,TGCGCCAGCAGCCAGCCCCAGGGTTACAATGAGCAGTTCTTC
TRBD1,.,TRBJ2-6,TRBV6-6,CASSDRGLGANVLTF,TGTGCCAGCAGTGACAGGGGGCTTGGGGCCAACGTCCTGACTTTC
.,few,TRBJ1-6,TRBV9,CASSARGEYNSPLHF,TGTGCCAGCAGCGCCAGAGGAGAGTATAATTCACCCCTCCACTTT
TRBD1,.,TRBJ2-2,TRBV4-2,CASSHRPPGQGYTGELFF,TGTGCCAGCAGCCATCGACCTCCCGGACAGGGGTACACCGGGGAGCTGTTTTTT
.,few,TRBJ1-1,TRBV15,CATSRDLNTEAFF,TGTGCCACCAGCAGAGATCTAAACACTGAAGCTTTCTTT
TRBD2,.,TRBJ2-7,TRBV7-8,CASSLLAGALGEYF,TGTGCCAGCAGCTTACTAGCGGGGGCCCTTGGAGAGTACTTC
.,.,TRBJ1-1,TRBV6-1,CASSEDTRGAFF,TGTGCCAGCAGTGAAGACACCAGAGGAGCTTTCTTT
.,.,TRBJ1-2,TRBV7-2,CASSSLRENYGYTF,TGTGCCAGCAGCTCCCTCCGGGAGAACTATGGCTACACCTTC
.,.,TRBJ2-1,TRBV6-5,CASSYGLPATEQFF,TGTGCCAGCAGTTACGGACTGCCAGCCACTGAGCAGTTCTTC
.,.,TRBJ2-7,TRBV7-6,CASSPGNSYEQYF,TGTGCCAGCAGCCCAGGGAACTCCTACGAGCAGTACTTC
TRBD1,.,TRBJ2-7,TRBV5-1,CASSPSTGAYEQYF,TGCGCCAGCAGCCCATCCACAGGGGCCTACGAGCAGTACTTC
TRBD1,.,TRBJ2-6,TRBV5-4,CASSFDRGSGANVLTF,TGTGCCAGCAGCTTTGACAGGGGGAGTGGGGCCAACGTCCTGACTTTC
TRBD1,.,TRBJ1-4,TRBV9,CASSPRDRVDEKLFF,TGTGCCAGCAGCCCCCGGGACAGGGTGGATGAAAAACTGTTTTTT
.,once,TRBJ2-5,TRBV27,CASSKLQGIETQYF,TGTGCCAGCAGTAAATTACAGGGTATTGAGACCCAGTACTTC
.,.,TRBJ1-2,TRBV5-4,CASSLERVGARYTF,TGTGCCAGCAGCCTAGAAAGGGTTGGGGCCCGCTACACCTTC
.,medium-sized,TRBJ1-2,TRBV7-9,CASSPPGTPPGGYTF,TGTGCCAGCAGTCCCCCCGGGACACCTCCTGGGGGCTACACCTTC
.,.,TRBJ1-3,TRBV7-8,CASSQLESHSGNTIYF,TGTGCCAGCAGCCAGCTGGAGAGCCACTCTGGAAACACCATATATTTT
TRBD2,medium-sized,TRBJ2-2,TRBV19,CASSIVFGGGTGELFF,TGTGCCAGTAGTATAGTCTTCGGGGGGGGCACCGGGGAGCTGTTTTTT
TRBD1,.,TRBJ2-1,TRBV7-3,CASSLGQGWGEQFF,TGTGCCAGCAGCTTAGGACAGGGGTGGGGTGAGCAGTTCTTC
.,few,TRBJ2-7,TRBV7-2,CASSPDKGLPYEQYF,TGTGCCAGCAGCCCCGACAAGGGACTGCCCTACGAGCAGTACTTC
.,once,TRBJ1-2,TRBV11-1,CASSLVSTAAGYTF,TGTGCCAGCAGCTTAGTATCAACAGCGGCGGGCTACACCTTC
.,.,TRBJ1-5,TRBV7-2,CASSFRVGQPQHF,TGTGCCAGCAGCTTCAGGGTCGGCCAGCCCCAGCATTTT
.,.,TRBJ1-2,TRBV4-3,CASSQAPLSSNGYTF,TGCGCCAGCAGCCAAGCCCCTCTATCTTCTAATGGCTACACCTTC
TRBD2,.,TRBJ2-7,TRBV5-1,CASSLAGGLASYEQYF,TGCGCCAGCAGCTTGGCCGGGGGACTAGCTTCCTACGAGCAGTACTTC
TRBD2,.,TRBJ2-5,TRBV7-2,CASSSAGGRETQYF,TGTGCCAGCAGTTCAGCGGGGGGGCGAGAGACCCAGTACTTC
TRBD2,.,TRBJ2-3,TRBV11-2,CASSLVALTSVRDTQYF,TGTGCCAGCAGCTTAGTGGCCCTGACTAGCGTTCGAGATACGCAGTATTTT
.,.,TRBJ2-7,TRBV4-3,CASSQDWVSGYEQYF,TGCGCCAGCAGCCAAGATTGGGTTTCGGGCTACGAGCAGTACTTC
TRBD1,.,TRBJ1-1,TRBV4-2,CASSQQQGSTEAFF,TGTGCCAGCAGCCAGCAACAGGGGAGCACTGAAGCTTTCTTT
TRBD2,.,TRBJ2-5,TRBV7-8,CASSFPMTSGGEETQYF,TGTGCCAGCAGCTTTCCAATGACTAGCGGGGGCGAGGAGACCCAGTACTTC
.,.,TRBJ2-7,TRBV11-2,CASSSWGSTYEQYF,TGTGCCAGCAGCTCCTGGGGCAGTACCTACGAGCAGTACTTC
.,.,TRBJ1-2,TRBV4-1,CASSPGAGVHYGYTF,TGCGCCAGCAGCCCCGGGGCAGGGGTTCACTATGGCTACACCTTC
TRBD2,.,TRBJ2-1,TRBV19,CASYAAGGAEQFF,TGTGCCAGTTATGCAGCGGGGGGGGCCGAGCAGTTCTTC
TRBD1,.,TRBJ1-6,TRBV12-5,CASGFGTANSPLHF,TGTGCTAGTGGTTTCGGGACAGCTAATTCACCCCTCCACTTT
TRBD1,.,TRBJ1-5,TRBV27,CASSSGTGGNQPQHF,TGTGCCAGCAGTTCCGGGACAGGGGGCAATCAGCCCCAGCATTTT
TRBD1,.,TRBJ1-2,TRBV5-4,CASSSGQRTNYGYTF,TGTGCCAGCAGCTCGGGACAGCGTACTAACTATGGCTACACCTTC
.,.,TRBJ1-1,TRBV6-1,CASRAGANTEAFF,TGTGCCAGCAGGGCTGGGGCCAACACTGAAGCTTTCTTT
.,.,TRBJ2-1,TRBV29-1,CSVFFRAVNQLYRDVGNEQFF,TGCAGCGTTTTTTTCAGGGCTGTCAACCAACTTTACAGGGACGTAGGCAATGAGCAGTTCTTC
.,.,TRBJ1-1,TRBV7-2,CASSKLTPEAFF,TGTGCCAGCAGCAAGCTGACACCTGAAGCTTTCTTT
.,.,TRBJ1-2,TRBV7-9,CASSSEGQGGYTF,TGTGCCAGCAGCTCGGAGGGCCAAGGGGGCTACACCTTC
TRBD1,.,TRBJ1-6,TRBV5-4,CASTRTGQGNSPLHF,TGTGCCAGCACCCGCACCGGACAGGGGAATTCACCCCTCCACTTT
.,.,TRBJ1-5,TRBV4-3,CASSQEAGAWQPQHF,TGCGCCAGCAGCCAAGAGGCGGGGGCATGGCAGCCCCAGCATTTT